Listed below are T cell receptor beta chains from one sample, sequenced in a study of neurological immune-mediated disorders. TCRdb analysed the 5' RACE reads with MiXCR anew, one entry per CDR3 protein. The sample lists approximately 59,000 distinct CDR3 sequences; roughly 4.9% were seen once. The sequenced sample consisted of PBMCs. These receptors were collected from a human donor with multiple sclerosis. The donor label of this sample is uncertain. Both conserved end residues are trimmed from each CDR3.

cdr3_aa: ASSSGQGGEPQH
v_call: TRBV6-5

cdr3_aa: ASSLPGTDTQY
v_call: TRBV5-5

cdr3_aa: ASSLPTSGGDGYT
v_call: TRBV5-1

cdr3_aa: ASSLRLPSTDTQY
v_call: TRBV5-1

cdr3_aa: ASSSGQEGTEAF
v_call: TRBV11-2

cdr3_aa: SASGLQGETQY
v_call: TRBV29-1

cdr3_aa: ASSEREETQY
v_call: TRBV2

cdr3_aa: SARDRTGSGNTIY
v_call: TRBV20-1

cdr3_aa: ASRRAGIATNEKLF
v_call: TRBV7-2

cdr3_aa: SASLSTGEETQY
v_call: TRBV20-1

cdr3_aa: ASSMDGYNEKLF
v_call: TRBV21-1

cdr3_aa: SARDRVAATDTQY
v_call: TRBV20-1

cdr3_aa: ASSPGVQDPYYGYT
v_call: TRBV14

cdr3_aa: ATRWGITEAF
v_call: TRBV6-1

cdr3_aa: ASSLFSWGVAF
v_call: TRBV5-6

cdr3_aa: ASSLGTGGSPLH
v_call: TRBV7-2

cdr3_aa: ASRQGVSYEQY
v_call: TRBV5-1

cdr3_aa: ASHPGPRSTEAF
v_call: TRBV10-3

cdr3_aa: ATRDSRDNSPLH
v_call: TRBV6-6

cdr3_aa: ASSLGGFATNEKLF
v_call: TRBV5-1

cdr3_aa: ASSLGLAGNEQF
v_call: TRBV5-1

cdr3_aa: ASSDRGTGTYEQY
v_call: TRBV25-1

cdr3_aa: ANPPPQPQETQY
v_call: TRBV25-1

cdr3_aa: ASSFRAQVSDTQY
v_call: TRBV5-1

cdr3_aa: ASMRLSSSYNEQF
v_call: TRBV6-5

cdr3_aa: ASSSTRGGVQETQY
v_call: TRBV5-1

cdr3_aa: ASSLGPGDEQF
v_call: TRBV5-1

cdr3_aa: ASSLVGLGSETQY
v_call: TRBV5-1

cdr3_aa: SARLGGGIYNEQF
v_call: TRBV20-1

cdr3_aa: SARLLAGGLRTEAF
v_call: TRBV20-1

cdr3_aa: ASSRQGVANTGELF
v_call: TRBV5-1

cdr3_aa: ASSLSGRLYGYT
v_call: TRBV5-1

cdr3_aa: ASSFAGTPMSADTQY
v_call: TRBV5-1

cdr3_aa: SARGVAGEANEQF
v_call: TRBV20-1

cdr3_aa: ASSLRWAGVNTGELF
v_call: TRBV9

cdr3_aa: ASRAGPNTGELF
v_call: TRBV19

cdr3_aa: ASSFRTRREEQY
v_call: TRBV7-9

cdr3_aa: ASSVFRYLGGLNTEAF
v_call: TRBV9

cdr3_aa: ASSLSGGEAF
v_call: TRBV5-1

cdr3_aa: ASSRKGQGVAGYT
v_call: TRBV7-3

cdr3_aa: ASSRTGMAETQY
v_call: TRBV7-9

cdr3_aa: SAIRGYEQY
v_call: TRBV20-1

cdr3_aa: ASSQGSGSSYEQY
v_call: TRBV3-1

cdr3_aa: ASSISPLTGTQY
v_call: TRBV5-1

cdr3_aa: WQTVGNQPQH
v_call: TRBV20-1

cdr3_aa: ASSSSGTGGLKLF
v_call: TRBV5-1

cdr3_aa: ASSPEPGVNEQF
v_call: TRBV5-1

cdr3_aa: ASSIPIYSYEQY
v_call: TRBV4-1

cdr3_aa: ASSLEYASVHEQY
v_call: TRBV5-1

cdr3_aa: SALQGGTGANVLT
v_call: TRBV20-1

cdr3_aa: ASSDTGEGTDTQY
v_call: TRBV9

cdr3_aa: ASSVGPTPHYEQY
v_call: TRBV9

cdr3_aa: ASSPQRTSGTQY
v_call: TRBV7-9

cdr3_aa: SARFGAGGEQF
v_call: TRBV20-1